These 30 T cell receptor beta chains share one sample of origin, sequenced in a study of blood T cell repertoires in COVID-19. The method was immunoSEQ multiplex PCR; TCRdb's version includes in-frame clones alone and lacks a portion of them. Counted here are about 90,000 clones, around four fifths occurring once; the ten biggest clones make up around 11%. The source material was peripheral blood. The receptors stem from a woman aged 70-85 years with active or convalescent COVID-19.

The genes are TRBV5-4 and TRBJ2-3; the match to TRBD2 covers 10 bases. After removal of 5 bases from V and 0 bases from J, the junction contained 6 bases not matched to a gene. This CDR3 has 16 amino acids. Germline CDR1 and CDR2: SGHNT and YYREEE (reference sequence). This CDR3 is CASRLGTSASTDTQYF. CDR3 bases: TGTGCCAGCAGGCTCGGGACTAGCGCTAGCACAGATACGCAGTATTTT.

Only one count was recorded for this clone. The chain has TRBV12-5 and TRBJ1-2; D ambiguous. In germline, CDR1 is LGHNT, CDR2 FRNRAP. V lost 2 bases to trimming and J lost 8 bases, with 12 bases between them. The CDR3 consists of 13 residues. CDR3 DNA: TGTGCTAGTGGTTTGACGGGTAGTCGGGGCTACACCTTC. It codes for CASGLTGSRGYTF.

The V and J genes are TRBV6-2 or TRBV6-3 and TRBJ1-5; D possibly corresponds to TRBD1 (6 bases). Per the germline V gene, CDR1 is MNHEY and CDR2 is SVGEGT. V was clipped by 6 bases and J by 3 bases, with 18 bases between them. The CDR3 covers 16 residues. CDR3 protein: CASSPHRERFNQPQHF. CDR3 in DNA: TGTGCCAGCAGCCCCCACAGGGAGAGGTTCAATCAGCCCCAGCATTTT.

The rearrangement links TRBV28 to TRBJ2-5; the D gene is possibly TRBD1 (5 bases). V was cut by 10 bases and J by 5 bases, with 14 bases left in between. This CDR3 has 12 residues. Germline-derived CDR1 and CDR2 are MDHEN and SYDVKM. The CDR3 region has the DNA TGTGCCACCTCCTTGACAGTTGAGACCCAGTACTTC. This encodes CATSLTVETQYF. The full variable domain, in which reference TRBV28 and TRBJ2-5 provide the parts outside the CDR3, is DVKVTQSSRYLVKRTGEKVFLECVQDMDHENMFWYRQDPGLGLRLIYFSYDVKMKEKGDIPEGYSVSREKKERFSLILESASTNQTSMYLCATSLTVETQYFGPGTRLLVL.

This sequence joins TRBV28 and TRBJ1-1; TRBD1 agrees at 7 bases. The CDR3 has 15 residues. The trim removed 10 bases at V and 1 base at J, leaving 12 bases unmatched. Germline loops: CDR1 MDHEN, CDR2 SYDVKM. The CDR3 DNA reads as TGTGCCACAAGGGGGCAGGGGGGAGCGAACACTGAAGCTTTCTTT. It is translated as CATRGQGGANTEAFF.

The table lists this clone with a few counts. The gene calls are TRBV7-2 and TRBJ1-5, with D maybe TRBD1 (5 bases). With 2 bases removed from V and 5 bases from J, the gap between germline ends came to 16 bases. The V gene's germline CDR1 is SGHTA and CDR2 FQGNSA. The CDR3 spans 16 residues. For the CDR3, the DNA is TGTGCCAGCAGCTTAAATTCTGTGACAGCATATCAGCCCCAGCATTTT. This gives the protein CASSLNSVTAYQPQHF.

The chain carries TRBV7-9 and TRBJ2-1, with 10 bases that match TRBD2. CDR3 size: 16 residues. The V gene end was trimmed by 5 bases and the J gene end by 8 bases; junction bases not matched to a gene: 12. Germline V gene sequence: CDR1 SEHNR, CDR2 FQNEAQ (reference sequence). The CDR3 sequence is CASSPPSSGGGDEQFF. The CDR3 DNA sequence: TGTGCCAGCAGCCCACCGTCAAGCGGGGGGGGTGATGAGCAGTTCTTC. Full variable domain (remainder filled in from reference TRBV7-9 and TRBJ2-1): DTGVSQNPRHKITKRGQNVTFRCDPISEHNRLYWYRQTLGQGPEFLTYFQNEAQLEKSRLLSDRFSAERPKGSFSTLEIQRTEQGDSAMYLCASSPPSSGGGDEQFFGPGTRLTVL.

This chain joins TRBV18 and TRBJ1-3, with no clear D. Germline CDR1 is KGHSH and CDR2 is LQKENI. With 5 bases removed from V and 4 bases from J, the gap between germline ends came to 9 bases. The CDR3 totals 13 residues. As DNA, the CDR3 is TGTGCCAGCTCAACCGGGTACGGAAACACCATATATTTT. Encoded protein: CASSTGYGNTIYF.

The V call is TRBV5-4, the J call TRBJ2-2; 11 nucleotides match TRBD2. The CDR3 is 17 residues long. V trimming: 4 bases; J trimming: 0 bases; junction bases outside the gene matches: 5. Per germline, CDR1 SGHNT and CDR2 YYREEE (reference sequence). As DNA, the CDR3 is TGTGCCAGCAGCCCCATAGCGGGGGGGACGAACACCGGGGAGCTGTTTTTT. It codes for CASSPIAGGTNTGELFF.

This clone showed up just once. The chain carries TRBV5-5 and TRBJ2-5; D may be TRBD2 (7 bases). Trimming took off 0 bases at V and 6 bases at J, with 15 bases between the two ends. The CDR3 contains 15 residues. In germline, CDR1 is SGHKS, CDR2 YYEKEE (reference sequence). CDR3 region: CASSLEEGGPQTQYF. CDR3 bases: TGTGCCAGCAGCTTGGAGGAGGGGGGGCCGCAGACCCAGTACTTC.

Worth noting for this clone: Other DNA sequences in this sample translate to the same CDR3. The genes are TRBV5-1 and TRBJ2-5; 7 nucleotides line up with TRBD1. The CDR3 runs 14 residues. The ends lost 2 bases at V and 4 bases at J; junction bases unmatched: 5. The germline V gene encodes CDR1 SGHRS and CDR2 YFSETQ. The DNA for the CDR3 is TGCGCCAGCAGCTTAGGGGGCTTGGGAGAGACCCAGTACTTC. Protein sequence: CASSLGGLGETQYF.

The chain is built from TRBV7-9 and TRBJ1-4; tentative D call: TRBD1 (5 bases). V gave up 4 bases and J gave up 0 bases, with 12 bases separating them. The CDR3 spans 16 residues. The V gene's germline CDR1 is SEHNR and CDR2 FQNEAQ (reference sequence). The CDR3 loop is CASSSGLGATNEKLFF. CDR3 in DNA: TGTGCCAGCAGCTCGGGACTCGGGGCAACTAATGAAAAACTGTTTTTT.

CDR3 nucleotides: TGCGCCAGCAGCTCGACGACAGGTACCAGCTCTGGAAACACCATATATTTT. Its translation: CASSSTTGTSSGNTIYF. The rearrangement uses TRBV5-1 and TRBJ1-3, with D perhaps TRBD1 (6 bases). Germline V CDR1 and CDR2: SGHRS, YFSETQ. Trimming took off 3 bases at V and 0 bases at J, with 16 bases between the two ends. There are 17 residues in the CDR3.

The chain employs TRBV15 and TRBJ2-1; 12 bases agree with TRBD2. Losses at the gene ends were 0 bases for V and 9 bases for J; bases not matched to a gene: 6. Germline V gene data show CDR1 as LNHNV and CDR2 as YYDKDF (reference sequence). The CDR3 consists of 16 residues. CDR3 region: CATSRDILAGGVEQFF. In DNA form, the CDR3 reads TGTGCCACCAGCAGAGATATTCTAGCGGGGGGGGTTGAGCAGTTCTTC.

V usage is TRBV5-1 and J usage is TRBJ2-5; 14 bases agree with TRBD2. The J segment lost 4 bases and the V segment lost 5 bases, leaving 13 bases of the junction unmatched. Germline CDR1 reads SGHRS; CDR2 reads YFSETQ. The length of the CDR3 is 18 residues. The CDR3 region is CASSFGTSGGATIETQYF. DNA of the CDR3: TGCGCCAGCAGTTTCGGGACTAGCGGGGGAGCAACGATAGAGACCCAGTACTTC.

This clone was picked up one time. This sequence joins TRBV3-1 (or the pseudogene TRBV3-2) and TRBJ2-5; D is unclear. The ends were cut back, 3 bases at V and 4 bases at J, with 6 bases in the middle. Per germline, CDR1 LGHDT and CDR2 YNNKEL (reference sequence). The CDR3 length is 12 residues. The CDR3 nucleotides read TGTGCCAGCAGCCACCTCGGAGAGACCCAGTACTTC. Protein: CASSHLGETQYF.

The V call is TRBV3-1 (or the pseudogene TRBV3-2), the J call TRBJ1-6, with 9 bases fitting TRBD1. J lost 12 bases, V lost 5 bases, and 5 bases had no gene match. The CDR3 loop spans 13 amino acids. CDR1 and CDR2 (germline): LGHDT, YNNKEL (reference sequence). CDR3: CASSVNRGQPLHF. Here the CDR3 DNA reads TGTGCCAGCAGCGTTAACAGGGGGCAACCCCTCCACTTT.

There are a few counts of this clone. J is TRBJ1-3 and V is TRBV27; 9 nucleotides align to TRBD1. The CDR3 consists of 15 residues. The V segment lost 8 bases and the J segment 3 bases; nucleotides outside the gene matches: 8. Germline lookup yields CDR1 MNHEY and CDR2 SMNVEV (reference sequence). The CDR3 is CASGPGQGLGNTIYF. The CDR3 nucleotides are TGTGCCAGCGGGCCCGGACAGGGGCTTGGAAACACCATATATTTT.

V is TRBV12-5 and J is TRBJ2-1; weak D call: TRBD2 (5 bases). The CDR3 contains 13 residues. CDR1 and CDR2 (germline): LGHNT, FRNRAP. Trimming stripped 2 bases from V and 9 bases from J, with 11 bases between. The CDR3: CASGLSSSTEQFF. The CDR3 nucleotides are TGTGCTAGTGGTTTGTCATCTAGCACTGAGCAGTTCTTC.

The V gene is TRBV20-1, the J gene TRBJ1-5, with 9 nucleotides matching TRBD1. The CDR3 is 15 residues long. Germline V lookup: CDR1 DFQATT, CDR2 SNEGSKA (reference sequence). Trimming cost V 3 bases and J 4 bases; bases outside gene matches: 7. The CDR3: CSASRDRASNQPQHF. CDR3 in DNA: TGCAGTGCTAGTAGGGACAGGGCCTCAAATCAGCCCCAGCATTTT.

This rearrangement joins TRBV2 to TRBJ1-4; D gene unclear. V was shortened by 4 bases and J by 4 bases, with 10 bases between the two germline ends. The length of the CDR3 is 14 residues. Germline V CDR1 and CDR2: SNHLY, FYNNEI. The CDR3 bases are TGTGCCAGCAGTGTCGCAGGATTTAATGAAAAACTGTTTTTT. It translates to CASSVAGFNEKLFF.

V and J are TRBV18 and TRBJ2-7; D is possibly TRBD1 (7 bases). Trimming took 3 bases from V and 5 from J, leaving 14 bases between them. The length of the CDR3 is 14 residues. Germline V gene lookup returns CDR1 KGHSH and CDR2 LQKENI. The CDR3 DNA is TGTGCCAGCTCACCCCGTTCAGGGGGGCACGAGCAGTACTTC. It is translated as CASSPRSGGHEQYF.

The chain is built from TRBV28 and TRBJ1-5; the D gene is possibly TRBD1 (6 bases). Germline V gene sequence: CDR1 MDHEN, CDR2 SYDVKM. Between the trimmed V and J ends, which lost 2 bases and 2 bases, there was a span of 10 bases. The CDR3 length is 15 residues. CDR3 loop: CASSLIGGGNQPQHF. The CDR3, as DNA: TGTGCCAGCAGTTTAATAGGGGGTGGCAATCAGCCCCAGCATTTT.

CDR3 sequence reads: CASGRGNTDTQYF. In DNA form, the CDR3 reads TGTGCCAGCGGGCGGGGGAACACAGATACGCAGTATTTT. The chain combines TRBV14 with TRBJ2-3; 7 bases are a match to TRBD2. Trimming removed 8 bases from V and 2 bases from J; junction bases left unmatched: 4. Per germline, CDR1 SGHDN and CDR2 FVKESK. This CDR3 is 13 amino acids long.

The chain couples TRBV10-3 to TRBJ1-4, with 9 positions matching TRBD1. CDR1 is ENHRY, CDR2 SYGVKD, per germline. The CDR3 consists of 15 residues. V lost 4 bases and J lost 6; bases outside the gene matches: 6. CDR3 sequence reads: CAISGSTGGDEKLFF. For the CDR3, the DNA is TGTGCCATCAGTGGCTCGACAGGGGGAGATGAAAAACTGTTTTTT.

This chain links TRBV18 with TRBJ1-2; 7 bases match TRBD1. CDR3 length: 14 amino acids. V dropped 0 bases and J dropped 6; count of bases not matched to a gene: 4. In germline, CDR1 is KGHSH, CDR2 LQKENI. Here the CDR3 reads CASSPPGDRDGYTF. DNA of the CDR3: TGTGCCAGCTCACCACCAGGAGACAGGGATGGCTACACCTTC.

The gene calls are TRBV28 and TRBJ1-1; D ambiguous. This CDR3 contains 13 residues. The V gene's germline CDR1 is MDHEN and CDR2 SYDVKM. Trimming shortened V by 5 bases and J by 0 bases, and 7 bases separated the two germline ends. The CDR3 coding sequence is TGTGCCAGCAGTGGCAGTATGAACACTGAAGCTTTCTTT. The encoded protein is CASSGSMNTEAFF.

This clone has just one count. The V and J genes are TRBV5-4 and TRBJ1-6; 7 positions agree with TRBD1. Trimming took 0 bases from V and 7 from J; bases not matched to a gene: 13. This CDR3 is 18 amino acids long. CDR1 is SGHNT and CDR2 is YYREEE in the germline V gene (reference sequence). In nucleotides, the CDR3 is TGTGCCAGCAGCTTGGGGGCACAGGGGAACATGTGGAATTCACCCCTCCACTTT. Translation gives CASSLGAQGNMWNSPLHF.

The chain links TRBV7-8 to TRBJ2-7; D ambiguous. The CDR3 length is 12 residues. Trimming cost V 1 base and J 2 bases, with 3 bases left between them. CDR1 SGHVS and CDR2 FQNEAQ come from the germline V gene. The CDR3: CASSLGTYEQYF. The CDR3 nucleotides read TGTGCCAGCAGCTTAGGTACCTACGAGCAGTACTTC.

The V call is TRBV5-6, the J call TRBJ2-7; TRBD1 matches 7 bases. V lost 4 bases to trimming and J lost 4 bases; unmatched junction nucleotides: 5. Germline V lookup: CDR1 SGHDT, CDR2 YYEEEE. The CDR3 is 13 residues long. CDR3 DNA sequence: TGTGCCAGCAGCATACAGGGGTCGTACGAGCAGTACTTC. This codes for CASSIQGSYEQYF.